Each of the 23 T cell receptor beta chains below was sequenced from the same sample in a study of T cells in Graves' hyperthyroidism and ophthalmopathy. RNA transcripts served as the template for amplifying TCR beta CDR3 regions. When the TCR CDR3 underwent first-round RT-PCR, the HTBI primer set was used. TCRdb reprocessed the multiplex PCR reads with MiXCR, giving one entry per CDR3 protein. The sample lists about 640,000 distinct CDR3 sequences, around 21% occurring once. The sequencing sample was made of blood. The origin of the receptors is a young man with Graves' ophthalmopathy.

This clonotype was recorded a few times. J is TRBJ2-1 and V is TRBV18; no reliable D call. The V end was cut by 0 bases, the J end by 1 base, with 10 bases between. Germline V gives CDR1 KGHSH, CDR2 LQKENI. The CDR3 covers 16 residues. The CDR3 protein is CASSPPGPESYNEQFF. The CDR3 nucleotides are TGTGCCAGCTCACCACCGGGTCCGGAATCCTACAATGAGCAGTTCTTC.

J is TRBJ1-2 and V is TRBV30, with 8 bases identical to TRBD1. V was pared by 2 bases and J by 4 bases, with 9 bases of the junction left unmatched. Germline-derived CDR1 and CDR2 are GTSNPN and SVGIG (reference sequence). This CDR3 comprises 15 residues. CDR3 residues: CAWSPRTGRVYGYTF. The CDR3, as DNA: TGTGCCTGGAGTCCAAGGACAGGGCGAGTCTATGGCTACACCTTC.

V usage is TRBV6-1 and J usage is TRBJ1-4; D is unresolved. From germline, CDR1 is MNHNS and CDR2 SASEGT. The CDR3 totals 14 residues. The V gene lost 5 bases and the J gene lost 4 bases, with 11 bases spanning the gap. This chain's CDR3 is CASSSGINNEKLFF. Written as DNA, the CDR3 is TGTGCCAGCAGTTCGGGGATAAATAATGAAAAACTGTTTTTT.

Details on this clonotype: A single base separates this from a much larger clone, so it may be a read error. The chain uses TRBV27 and TRBJ2-7, with 7 bases fitting TRBD1. The V gene's germline CDR1 is MNHEY and CDR2 SMNVEV (reference sequence). This CDR3 comprises 14 residues. V shed 2 bases, J shed 4 bases, and the junction held 5 bases outside the gene matches. The DNA of the CDR3 is TGTGCCAGCAGTTTAAAAGGGGGCGAATACGAGCAGTACTTC. As protein: CASSLKGGEYEQYF.

This chain joins TRBV10-3 and TRBJ2-7, with D perhaps TRBD1 (6 bases). Germline-derived CDR1 and CDR2 are ENHRY and SYGVKD. V was clipped by 3 bases and J by 5 bases, with 14 bases between them. This CDR3 comprises 14 residues. CDR3 loop: CAISDGQGTHEQYF. CDR3 nucleotides: TGTGCCATCAGTGACGGTCAGGGGACCCACGAGCAGTACTTC.

This clonotype was seen more than once but under ten times. The chain is built from TRBV2 and TRBJ2-5; D is tentatively TRBD1 or TRBD2 (6 bases each). The CDR3 covers 18 residues. Between the trimmed V and J ends, which lost 1 base and 1 base, there was a span of 19 bases. CDR1 and CDR2 (germline): SNHLY, FYNNEI. Written as DNA, the CDR3 is TGTGCCAGCAGTGAAGGGGGGGCCGGAACTCGGCCCCAAGAGACCCAGTACTTC. Translation gives CASSEGGAGTRPQETQYF.

This clonotype was seen only a few times. DNA of the CDR3: TGTGCCAGCAGTTACGTCCGGGGAGGAGGAGAAAAACTGTTTTTT. This encodes CASSYVRGGGEKLFF. The rearrangement uses TRBV6-5 and TRBJ1-4; D is undetermined. The V end lost 2 bases, the J end lost 8 bases, and 15 bases lay between the germline ends. The CDR3 totals 15 residues. Germline CDR1 and CDR2: MNHEY and SVGAGI.

This chain uses TRBV7-2 with TRBJ2-1, with TRBD2 matching over 9 bases. CDR3 length: 15 residues. The junction had 8 bases not matched to a gene; V was cut back by 3 bases and J by 8 bases. The germline V gene encodes CDR1 SGHTA and CDR2 FQGNSA. CDR3 residues: CASSFSGTSTDEQFF. The CDR3 region has the DNA TGTGCCAGCAGCTTTTCCGGGACTAGCACGGATGAGCAGTTCTTC.

This clonotype was seen a few times. The chain carries TRBV28 and TRBJ2-3, with 7 bases lining up with TRBD2. CDR3 length: 17 amino acids. The germline V gene encodes CDR1 MDHEN and CDR2 SYDVKM. V lost 5 bases to trimming and J lost 5 bases; unmatched junction nucleotides: 16. The chain's CDR3 is CASSLQRGRAGGDTQYF. Written as DNA, the CDR3 is TGTGCCAGCAGTCTCCAAAGAGGGAGGGCCGGGGGAGATACGCAGTATTTT. Variable domain in full (rest from reference TRBV28 and TRBJ2-3): DVKVTQSSRYLVKRTGEKVFLECVQDMDHENMFWYRQDPGLGLRLIYFSYDVKMKEKGDIPEGYSVSREKKERFSLILESASTNQTSMYLCASSLQRGRAGGDTQYFGPGTRLTVL.

There are a few counts of this clonotype. The chain recombines TRBV5-5 with TRBJ2-7; 8 positions agree with TRBD1. V trimming: 4 bases; J trimming: 5 bases; junction bases outside the gene matches: 8. The CDR3 sequence is 14 residues long. Germline lookup yields CDR1 SGHKS and CDR2 YYEKEE (reference sequence). The CDR3 DNA sequence: TGTGCCAGCAGCAATCCAGGGGGCATCGACGAGCAGTACTTC. Residues: CASSNPGGIDEQYF. Full variable domain (remainder filled in from reference TRBV5-5 and TRBJ2-7): DAGVTQSPTHLIKTRGQQVTLRCSPISGHKSVSWYQQVLGQGPQFIFQYYEKEERGRGNFPDRFSARQFPNYSSELNVNALLLGDSALYLCASSNPGGIDEQYFGPGTRLTVT.

There are many counts of this clonotype. The chain has TRBV5-8 and TRBJ2-2; D is unresolved. Trimming shortened V by 9 bases and J by 4 bases, and 13 bases separated the two germline ends. This CDR3 contains 13 residues. Germline values: CDR1 SGHTS, CDR2 YDEGEE. CDR3 bases: TGTGCCACCAGGCATCGCGCCACCGGGGAGCTGTTTTTT. Translated, it gives CATRHRATGELFF.

V usage is TRBV4-2 and J usage is TRBJ2-7; the match to TRBD2 covers 10 bases. Germline V gene sequence: CDR1 LGHNA, CDR2 YNFKEQ. V lost 2 bases and J lost 2; bases outside the gene matches: 6. The CDR3 consists of 16 residues. The CDR3 DNA sequence: TGTGCCAGCAGCCAAAAGCGGGAGGGCCTTACCTACGAGCAGTACTTC. Translation gives CASSQKREGLTYEQYF.

There are a few counts of this clonotype. V is TRBV29-1 and J is TRBJ2-1; D may be TRBD2 (6 bases). Germline V gives CDR1 SQVTM, CDR2 ANQGSEA. This CDR3 has 14 amino acids. V dropped 3 bases and J dropped 4 bases, with 13 bases sitting between them. The CDR3 nucleotides are TGCAGCGTTGAGGAAGGGGACTCATACAATGAGCAGTTCTTC. It codes for CSVEEGDSYNEQFF.

This clonotype was recorded at least ten times. The chain has TRBV14 and TRBJ2-7; D is unclear. Germline CDR1 reads SGHDN; CDR2 reads FVKESK. Trimming pared 1 base from V and 3 bases from J, leaving 7 bases between. CDR3 size: 13 residues. The CDR3 DNA sequence: TGTGCCAGCAGCCAAGGTATGGTCTACGAGCAGTACTTC. This sequence encodes CASSQGMVYEQYF.

This clonotype was counted many times. The V call is TRBV11-2, the J call TRBJ1-2; D is uncertain. Germline CDR1 is SGHAT and CDR2 is FQNNGV. V lost 0 bases and J lost 3, with 11 bases in between. This CDR3 is 15 amino acids long. The CDR3 here is CASSLDRLGYYGYTF. In DNA, the CDR3 is TGTGCCAGCAGCTTAGATCGTCTTGGTTACTATGGCTACACCTTC.

This clonotype was seen only a few times. The CDR3 sequence: CSARDPGRGNTEAFF. For the CDR3, the DNA is TGCAGTGCTAGAGATCCAGGCAGAGGGAACACTGAAGCTTTCTTT. V is TRBV20-1 and J is TRBJ1-1; D not certain. The CDR3 loop spans 15 amino acids. V dropped 0 bases and J dropped 1 base, with 12 bases sitting between them. The germline CDR1 and CDR2 sequences are DFQATT and SNEGSKA (reference sequence).

This clonotype showed up many times. The chain has TRBV18 and TRBJ2-3; D might be TRBD1 or TRBD2, each matching 5 bases. Looked up from germline, CDR1 is KGHSH and CDR2 is LQKENI. V was shortened by 0 bases and J by 0 bases, with 7 bases between the two germline ends. The CDR3 sequence is 15 residues long. The CDR3 region has the DNA TGTGCCAGCTCACCACCGGGACCCAGCACAGATACGCAGTATTTT. This gives the protein CASSPPGPSTDTQYF.

In this sample, this clonotype turned up a few times. The V and J genes are TRBV7-9 and TRBJ1-6; D gene unclear. With 5 bases removed from V and 8 bases from J, the gap between germline ends came to 16 bases. This CDR3 comprises 15 residues. The germline V gene has CDR1 SEHNR and CDR2 FQNEAQ (reference sequence). CDR3 protein: CASSAYRAPDSPLHF. The CDR3 DNA follows: TGTGCCAGCAGCGCTTACCGGGCCCCGGATTCACCCCTCCACTTT. Full variable domain (outside the CDR3, taken from reference TRBV7-9 and TRBJ1-6): DTGVSQNPRHKITKRGQNVTFRCDPISEHNRLYWYRQTLGQGPEFLTYFQNEAQLEKSRLLSDRFSAERPKGSFSTLEIQRTEQGDSAMYLCASSAYRAPDSPLHFGNGTRLTVT.

This clonotype was seen a handful of times. A much larger clone differs by one base, so this may be a read error. This chain links TRBV27 with TRBJ2-3; D call uncertain. V dropped 3 bases and J dropped 5 bases, with 3 bases sitting between them. The germline V gene has CDR1 MNHEY and CDR2 SMNVEV (reference sequence). The CDR3 totals 11 residues. Here the CDR3 reads CASSFEDTQYF. The CDR3 DNA sequence: TGTGCCAGCAGTTTCGAAGATACGCAGTATTTT.

This chain links TRBV18 with TRBJ2-7; 16 nucleotides line up with TRBD2. With V trimmed by 6 bases and J by 9 bases, 8 bases remained unmatched. The germline CDR1 and CDR2 sequences are KGHSH and LQKENI. This CDR3 is 15 amino acids long. CDR3 sequence: CASSPGTSGRAAQYF. In DNA form, the CDR3 reads TGTGCCAGCTCCCCTGGGACTAGCGGGAGGGCCGCGCAGTACTTC.

About this clonotype itself: One junction end disagrees with the germline gene, perhaps due to a read error. This chain connects TRBV14 to TRBJ2-3, with D perhaps matching TRBD2 (5 bases). CDR1 is SGHDN, CDR2 FVKESK, per germline. The CDR3 runs to 13 residues. CDR3 nucleotide sequence: TGTGCCGGCAGCGTAGGAGGAACAGATACGCAGTATTTT. Amino acid sequence: CAGSVGGTDTQYF. The full variable domain, its missing parts supplied by reference TRBV14 and TRBJ2-3, is EAGVTQFPSHSVIEKGQTVTLRCDPISGHDNLYWYRRVMGKEIKFLLHFVKESKQDESGMPNNRFLAERTGGTYSTLKVQPAELEDSGVYFCAGSVGGTDTQYFGPGTRLTVL.

The chain joins TRBV3-1 to TRBJ2-1, with D tentatively TRBD2 (5 bases). Germline V lookup: CDR1 LGHDT, CDR2 YNNKEL (reference sequence). V was cut by 0 bases and J by 0 bases, with 9 bases left in between. The CDR3 consists of 16 residues. CDR3 sequence (DNA): TGTGCCAGCAGCCAAGATAAAGCGGTCTCCTACAATGAGCAGTTCTTC. It yields the protein CASSQDKAVSYNEQFF.

This clonotype appeared many times. The gene calls are TRBV20-1 and TRBJ2-7, with 9 bases fitting TRBD1. This CDR3 has 12 amino acids. The trim removed 5 bases at V and 6 bases at J, leaving 5 bases unmatched. Per germline, CDR1 DFQATT and CDR2 SNEGSKA (reference sequence). CDR3 DNA sequence: TGCAGTGCTGGGGACAGGGTGGGCGAGCAGTACTTC. Its protein product is CSAGDRVGEQYF.